This T cell receptor beta chain was captured by sequencing in a study of T cell responses to AZD1222 COVID-19 vaccine. CDR3 length: 13 residues. Germline loops: CDR1 MNHEY, CDR2 SVGAGI. Between the trimmed V and J ends, which lost 6 bases and 7 bases, there was a span of 12 bases. TCRdb keeps only in-frame clones here, not all; method: immunoSEQ multiplex PCR. The sample lists 60,000 to 85,000 clones, around 90% occurring once. The chain couples TRBV6-5 to TRBJ1-4; D gene ambiguous. The sequenced sample was peripheral blood, obtained 28 days after the second dose of the MenACWY control vaccine. The TCR comes from an adult who received the MenACWY meningococcal vaccine as a control. CDR3 bases: TGTGCCAGCAGAGGTTCCCGGACTGAAAAACTGTTTTTT. This translates into CASRGSRTEKLFF.